Presented here are 19 T cell receptor beta chains from one specimen sequenced in a study of cytomegalovirus exposure and HLA in healthy donors. The PCR was carried out with 60 Vbeta primers and 13 Jbeta primers. Data came from immunoSEQ multiplex PCR; TCRdb stores just in-frame clones and leaves some out. Recorded for this sample: roughly 50,000 clones. Sequenced material: PBMCs. These receptors originate from a man aged 35 to 55 in good health and CMV-seropositive.

About this clone itself: One end of the junction does not line up with germline, which may come from a read error. V usage is TRBV11-2 and J usage is TRBJ2-7; 8 bases map to TRBD2. In germline, CDR1 is SGHAT, CDR2 FQNNGV. CDR3 length: 11 residues. The CDR3, as DNA: TGTGCCAGCAGCTTGGGGACTAGATTCATGTTC. This encodes CASSLGTRFMF.

J is TRBJ2-1 and V is TRBV7-3, with D maybe TRBD2 (5 bases). The germline V and J ends were trimmed by 1 base and 9 bases, with 7 bases remaining between them. This CDR3 is 12 amino acids long. CDR1 is SGHTA and CDR2 is FQGTGA in the germline V gene. This chain's CDR3 is CASSLSGSEQFF. The CDR3 DNA follows: TGTGCCAGCAGCTTAAGTGGGAGTGAGCAGTTCTTC.

The chain uses TRBV4-1 and TRBJ1-2; 8 bases align to TRBD1. This CDR3 spans 14 amino acids. J gave up 8 bases and V 0 bases, and 5 bases lay outside the gene matches. CDR1 is MGHRA, CDR2 YSYEKL, per germline. In DNA form, the CDR3 reads TGCGCCAGCAGCCAAGACAGGGGGCGGTTAGGCTACACCTTC. It is translated as CASSQDRGRLGYTF.

The genes are TRBV5-6 and TRBJ2-2; no clear D gene. Germline V gene data show CDR1 as SGHDT and CDR2 as YYEEEE. CDR3 size: 13 residues. Trimming took off 4 bases at V and 5 bases at J, with 9 bases between the two ends. DNA for the CDR3: TGTGCCAGCAGCCAGGATCGGACCGGGGAGCTGTTTTTT. Residues: CASSQDRTGELFF.

This chain connects TRBV29-1 to TRBJ2-7; 14 nucleotides line up with TRBD2. The V and J ends lost 6 bases and 7 bases, in that order; junction bases with no gene match: 8. Germline CDR1 reads SQVTM; CDR2 reads ANQGSEA. This CDR3 contains 14 residues. As DNA, the CDR3 is TGCAGCGTCGAGGGACTAGCGGGAGAGGGTGAGCAGTACTTC. Its translation: CSVEGLAGEGEQYF.

The V call is TRBV15, the J call TRBJ2-4; 12 bases map to TRBD1. This CDR3 comprises 16 residues. The J segment lost 8 bases and the V segment lost 0 bases, leaving 5 bases of the junction unmatched. CDR1 is LNHNV and CDR2 is YYDKDF in the germline V gene (reference sequence). The CDR3 here is CATSRDPGQGADIQYF. CDR3 nucleotide sequence: TGTGCCACCAGCAGAGATCCGGGACAGGGGGCGGACATTCAGTACTTC.

The genes are TRBV27 and TRBJ1-2, with D unclear. The CDR3 extends over 15 amino acids. Per the germline V gene, CDR1 is MNHEY and CDR2 is SMNVEV (reference sequence). Trimming left V 5 bases short and J 8 bases short, with 21 bases between. Here the CDR3 reads CASSPVSFGSIGYTF. CDR3 DNA sequence: TGTGCCAGCAGTCCGGTGTCGTTCGGGTCTATCGGCTACACCTTC.

The rearrangement links TRBV18 to TRBJ1-2; D may be TRBD1 (6 bases). Germline V lookup: CDR1 KGHSH, CDR2 LQKENI. This CDR3 is 15 amino acids long. The V and J ends lost 2 bases and 5 bases respectively, with 15 bases between them. Written as DNA, the CDR3 is TGTGCCAGCTCACCAGGCGGACAGATGCGATATGGCTACACCTTC. As protein: CASSPGGQMRYGYTF.

The chain is built from TRBV7-2 and TRBJ1-1; D not resolved. Germline CDR1 reads SGHTA; CDR2 reads FQGNSA. The CDR3 sequence is 13 residues long. V lost 3 bases to trimming and J lost 4 bases, with 9 bases between them. In DNA form, the CDR3 reads TGTGCCAGCAGCTTTCCGACTGGCACTGAAGCTTTCTTT. Translating it yields CASSFPTGTEAFF. Using reference TRBV7-2 and TRBJ1-1 for the parts outside the CDR3, the full variable domain is GAGVSQSPSNKVTEKGKDVELRCDPISGHTALYWYRQSLGQGLEFLIYFQGNSAPDKSGLPSDRFSAERTGGSVSTLTIQRTQQEDSAVYLCASSFPTGTEAFFGQGTRLTVV.

CDR3 sequence: CASSWAGQGNTEAFF. The CDR3 nucleotides read TGTGCCAGTAGTTGGGCGGGACAGGGAAACACTGAAGCTTTCTTT. The genes are TRBV19 and TRBJ1-1; 9 bases fit TRBD1. In germline, CDR1 is LNHDA, CDR2 SQIVND (reference sequence). V was clipped by 5 bases and J by 2 bases; unmatched bases: 6. This CDR3 comprises 15 residues.

The CDR3 loop is CASSLQGWGLEETQYF. CDR3 DNA: TGTGCCAGCAGTTTACAGGGATGGGGATTAGAAGAGACCCAGTACTTC. The chain employs TRBV28 and TRBJ2-5; tentatively, D is TRBD1 (5 bases). The germline CDR1 and CDR2 sequences are MDHEN and SYDVKM. V was trimmed by 2 bases and J by 3 bases, leaving 16 bases between them. The CDR3 sequence is 16 residues long.

The V and J genes are TRBV6-6 and TRBJ1-1; perhaps TRBD1 as D (6 bases). From germline, CDR1 is MNHNY and CDR2 SVGAGI (reference sequence). V was trimmed by 2 bases and J by 1 base, leaving 14 bases between them. CDR3 length equals 16 residues. The CDR3 coding sequence is TGTGCCAGCAGTTACCCCTCACAGGGAACGAACACTGAAGCTTTCTTT. The encoded protein is CASSYPSQGTNTEAFF.

The gene calls are TRBV30 and TRBJ1-1; D not resolved. CDR1 GTSNPN and CDR2 SVGIG come from the germline V gene (reference sequence). The CDR3 loop spans 12 amino acids. The V gene lost 2 bases and the J gene lost 2 bases, with 6 bases spanning the gap. The CDR3 DNA is TGTGCCTGGAGTCCACTAAACACTGAAGCTTTCTTT. This codes for CAWSPLNTEAFF.

The DNA for the CDR3 is TGTGCCAGCAGCTGGGGTAGGGGGAGAGGCTATGGCTACACCTTC. It specifies CASSWGRGRGYGYTF. The chain links TRBV5-6 to TRBJ1-2; maybe TRBD1 (6 bases). The V and J ends lost 3 bases and 4 bases respectively, with 16 bases between them. Germline V gene data show CDR1 as SGHDT and CDR2 as YYEEEE. The CDR3 runs 15 residues.

The rearrangement uses TRBV11-2 and TRBJ2-7; tentatively, D is TRBD2 (5 bases). Germline values: CDR1 SGHAT, CDR2 FQNNGV. This CDR3 spans 12 amino acids. Trimming stripped 0 bases from V and 6 bases from J, with 6 bases between. CDR3 in amino acids: CASSLDAGEQYF. CDR3 coding DNA: TGTGCCAGCAGCTTAGACGCGGGCGAGCAGTACTTC.

V gene TRBV6-5 combines with J gene TRBJ1-1; D gene ambiguous. CDR1 and CDR2 (germline): MNHEY, SVGAGI. V was trimmed by 0 bases and J by 3 bases, leaving 11 bases between them. The CDR3 runs to 15 residues. CDR3 region: CASSYSKREDTEAFF. In DNA, the CDR3 is TGTGCCAGCAGTTACTCGAAGAGAGAAGACACTGAAGCTTTCTTT.

The chain uses TRBV5-1 and TRBJ2-7, with TRBD1 matching 7 bases. The length of the CDR3 is 14 residues. The trim removed 7 bases at V and 6 bases at J, leaving 13 bases unmatched. Germline V gives CDR1 SGHRS, CDR2 YFSETQ. The CDR3 spells CASSSRTGSAEQYF. In nucleotides, the CDR3 is TGCGCCAGCTCATCTAGGACAGGTTCGGCCGAGCAGTACTTC.

The chain couples TRBV5-8 to TRBJ2-2; D might be TRBD1 (7 bases). The CDR3 has 14 amino acids. The germline V and J ends were trimmed by 0 bases and 7 bases, with 10 bases remaining between them. Germline V gene data show CDR1 as SGHTS and CDR2 as YDEGEE. Here the CDR3 reads CASSLAGGIGELFF. The CDR3 DNA reads as TGTGCCAGCAGCTTGGCAGGGGGGATCGGGGAGCTGTTTTTT.

The CDR3 nucleotides are TGTGCCAGCAGCCCCCAGGGGGACAGGGTGGGTCAGCCCCAGCATTTT. Its translation is CASSPQGDRVGQPQHF. This rearrangement joins TRBV4-2 to TRBJ1-5; TRBD1 matches 9 bases. Germline assignment: CDR1 LGHNA and CDR2 YNFKEQ. The CDR3 loop spans 16 amino acids. V was clipped by 4 bases and J by 6 bases; unmatched bases: 10.